The sequence of this T cell receptor (beta chain) was determined in a study of metastatic and nonmetastatic thyroid tumors. Across the study: Comparative analysis of repertoires was undertaken across blood and tumor or nodule tissue obtained from malignant and benign thyroid patients.

Original handling: CDR3 was compared across clinicopathological groups, and the resulting differences were used to build a distant-metastasis classifier for papillary thyroid cancer. TCRdb redid the clone calls on the PCR reads using MiXCR. TCRdb assigned the V and J calls; the authors' analysis was not used. The sample lists about 82,000 clones, about an eighth seen once, with about 10% in the top ten. J gave up 4 bases and V 5 bases, and 5 bases lay outside the gene matches. The CDR3 contains 14 residues. Germline-derived CDR1 and CDR2 are MNHNS and SASEGT. Regarding the study as a whole: Reportedly, malignant thyroid tumors had significantly higher TCR beta diversity than benign nodules, in blood and tumor.

Prior to thyroid surgery, none of the patients had received any treatment. Many counts were recorded for this clone. What it recognizes is unknown. This TCR was recovered from a female donor with papillary thyroid cancer or a benign thyroid nodule (not recorded which). Some clones in this sample may be carry-over from other donors' samples. This rearrangement joins TRBV6-1 to TRBJ2-7; 10 bases are shared with TRBD2. Sequences were obtained from tumor tissue. CDR3 nucleotides: TGTGCCAGCAGTTTAGCGGGAGGTGTGTACGAGCAGTACTTC. Its translation is CASSLAGGVYEQYF.